This entry is about one T cell receptor beta chain. Its antigen is not identified. V was cut by 6 bases and J by 4 bases, with 9 bases left in between. Germline assignment: CDR1 ENHRY and CDR2 SYGVKD. CDR3 length equals 13 residues. These data originate in a study of shared clonotypes between healthy human individuals. Every subset's genomic DNA went evenly onto several immunoSEQ plates. The data were produced by immunoSEQ multiplex PCR, yet TCRdb's version contains in-frame clones alone and is incomplete. This sample carries 760,000 or so clones, 90% to 97% of them seen once, and the ten largest clones take about 0.25%. Positive CCR7 selection of CD45RO-negative cells yielded the naive CD8 cells, and terminally differentiated effector memory CD45RA+ cells were excluded. Findings and caveats of the study: Some naive CD4 clonotypes, around 5%, turned up in common across four donors.

The TCR sequence derives from a man aged 25-45 years in good health. The source material was naive CD8+ T cells sorted from blood. This sequence joins TRBV10-3 and TRBJ2-2, with D perhaps matching TRBD2 (5 bases). The DNA of the CDR3 is TGTGCCATCAGGGAGGCGAGCACCGGGGAGCTGTTTTTT. Amino acid sequence: CAIREASTGELFF.